Presented here are 28 T cell receptor beta chains from one specimen sequenced in a study of blood T cell repertoires in COVID-19. TCRdb keeps only in-frame clones here, not all; method: immunoSEQ multiplex PCR. The table has 150,000 to 200,000 clones, more than 65% seen once. Sequenced sample: PBMCs or T cells enriched from blood (not recorded which). The source of these receptors is a middle-aged man who had recovered from COVID-19.

The rearrangement joins TRBV19 to TRBJ1-2; D may be TRBD1 (6 bases). The V gene's germline CDR1 is LNHDA and CDR2 SQIVND (reference sequence). Trimming pared 3 bases from V and 6 bases from J, leaving 14 bases between. The CDR3 loop spans 14 amino acids. CDR3 bases: TGTGCCAGTAGTATGTCACTCAGGGGTGATGGCTACACCTTC. It yields the protein CASSMSLRGDGYTF.

CDR3 region: CASSVVAQQETQYF. The CDR3 DNA is TGCGCCAGCAGCGTTGTCGCGCAACAAGAGACCCAGTACTTC. This chain joins TRBV5-1 and TRBJ2-5; D ambiguous. Trimming stripped 4 bases from V and 2 bases from J, with 12 bases between. In germline, CDR1 is SGHRS, CDR2 YFSETQ. This CDR3 is built from 14 residues.

This clone was seen once. The genes are TRBV4-3 and TRBJ1-6; no reliable D call. The V and J ends lost 0 bases and 0 bases respectively, with 6 bases between them. Germline V gene data show CDR1 as LGHNA and CDR2 as YSLEER. The CDR3 is 16 amino acids. DNA for the CDR3: TGCGCCAGCAGCCAAGACCCTAGCTCCTATAATTCACCCCTCCACTTT. Residues: CASSQDPSSYNSPLHF.

The J gene is TRBJ1-1, the V gene TRBV14, with 8 nucleotides matching TRBD1. There are 14 residues in the CDR3. The germline V gene encodes CDR1 SGHDN and CDR2 FVKESK. The V gene end was trimmed by 4 bases and the J gene end by 3 bases; junction bases not matched to a gene: 4. The DNA for the CDR3 is TGTGCCAGCAGCCCAATGACAGGGGACACTGAAGCTTTCTTT. Residues: CASSPMTGDTEAFF.

The chain recombines TRBV27 with TRBJ2-2; TRBD1 aligns across 8 bases. The V gene's germline CDR1 is MNHEY and CDR2 SMNVEV (reference sequence). V dropped 4 bases and J dropped 3; count of bases not matched to a gene: 1. This CDR3 has 14 residues. The CDR3 sequence: CASSYRGDTGELFF. The CDR3 DNA is TGTGCCAGCAGTTACAGGGGGGACACCGGGGAGCTGTTTTTT.

This clone was picked up many times. J is TRBJ1-2 and V is TRBV5-1; D not resolved. The CDR3 covers 14 residues. Trimming left V 1 base short and J 2 bases short, with 9 bases between. Per the germline V gene, CDR1 is SGHRS and CDR2 is YFSETQ. CDR3 sequence reads: CASSLSAQNYGYTF. The CDR3 region has the DNA TGCGCCAGCAGCTTGTCCGCCCAGAACTATGGCTACACCTTC.

This rearrangement joins TRBV10-3 to TRBJ2-5, with 13 bases identical to TRBD2. CDR3 length equals 16 residues. With 5 bases clipped from V and 5 bases from J, the junction kept 8 bases outside the gene matches. CDR1 and CDR2 (germline): ENHRY, SYGVKD. The CDR3 protein is CAISSGTSGVVETQYF. CDR3 nucleotides: TGTGCCATCAGTTCCGGGACTAGCGGGGTTGTTGAGACCCAGTACTTC.

The chain is built from TRBV4-2 and TRBJ1-2; no clear D. Trimming took off 6 bases at V and 6 bases at J, with 20 bases between the two ends. The CDR3 runs 15 residues. Germline loops: CDR1 LGHNA, CDR2 YNFKEQ. The CDR3 region has the DNA TGTGCCAGCAGGAACTCGGGTCTGCGAATTCATGGCTACACCTTC. Its translation is CASRNSGLRIHGYTF.

The chain combines TRBV6-5 with TRBJ1-4; no clear D. Trimming stripped 7 bases from V and 8 bases from J, with 17 bases between. There are 14 residues in the CDR3. The germline V gene encodes CDR1 MNHEY and CDR2 SVGAGI. The CDR3 sequence: CASTTFGEAEKLFF. The CDR3 DNA sequence: TGTGCCAGCACGACCTTTGGAGAGGCGGAAAAACTGTTTTTT.

This rearrangement joins TRBV9 to TRBJ2-3, with D hard to call. This CDR3 contains 15 residues. V lost 4 bases to trimming and J lost 2 bases, with 14 bases between them. CDR1 SGDLS and CDR2 YYNGEE come from the germline V gene. The CDR3 protein is CASSPPTGITDTQYF. The CDR3 DNA reads as TGTGCCAGCAGCCCACCTACGGGTATCACAGATACGCAGTATTTT.

This clone was observed once. This sequence joins TRBV7-9 and TRBJ1-1; D not certain. Trimming took off 1 base at V and 0 bases at J, with 6 bases between the two ends. Looked up from germline, CDR1 is SEHNR and CDR2 is FQNEAQ (reference sequence). This CDR3 region has 14 residues. The CDR3 reads CASSLELLNTEAFF. The DNA of the CDR3 is TGTGCCAGCAGCTTAGAACTACTGAACACTGAAGCTTTCTTT.

In its sample, this clone was seen once. The chain has TRBV7-6 and TRBJ2-7; 7 nucleotides agree with TRBD2. The junction had 11 bases not matched to a gene; V was cut back by 5 bases and J by 4 bases. The CDR3 contains 15 residues. CDR1 and CDR2 (germline): SGHVS, FNYEAQ. CDR3 nucleotides: TGTGCCAGCAGCCAAACGTCGGGGGGTCTGTACGAGCAGTACTTC. Translated: CASSQTSGGLYEQYF.

The chain employs TRBV7-9 and TRBJ2-1; no reliable D call. Germline lookup yields CDR1 SEHNR and CDR2 FQNEAQ (reference sequence). Trimming stripped 3 bases from V and 5 bases from J, with 5 bases between. This CDR3 region has 12 residues. CDR3 sequence: CASSLLNNEQFF. The CDR3 region has the DNA TGTGCCAGCAGCTTGTTAAACAATGAGCAGTTCTTC.

The gene calls are TRBV12-3 or TRBV12-4 and TRBJ2-5, with D tentatively TRBD2 (6 bases). CDR3 length equals 13 residues. With 7 bases removed from V and 5 bases from J, the gap between germline ends came to 14 bases. The DNA of the CDR3 is TGTGCCAGCACCGTCGGAGGGCGGGAGACCCAGTACTTC. As protein: CASTVGGRETQYF.

The chain is built from TRBV6-1 and TRBJ1-1; 7 bases line up with TRBD1. The germline V gene encodes CDR1 MNHNS and CDR2 SASEGT. The CDR3 is 16 amino acids. The ends lost 3 bases at V and 0 bases at J; junction bases unmatched: 7. The CDR3 bases are TGTGCCAGCAGTGACAGGGGGTACGCGATGAACACTGAAGCTTTCTTT. Translating gives CASSDRGYAMNTEAFF.

This chain uses TRBV9 with TRBJ1-2; tentative D call: TRBD1 (6 bases). The V gene's germline CDR1 is SGDLS and CDR2 YYNGEE. V gave up 0 bases and J gave up 6 bases, with 9 bases separating them. This CDR3 region has 13 residues. The CDR3 reads CASSVEAGDGYTF. The DNA for the CDR3 is TGTGCCAGCAGCGTAGAGGCAGGGGATGGCTACACCTTC.

This rearrangement joins TRBV7-6 to TRBJ1-2, with TRBD1 matching 8 bases. In germline, CDR1 is SGHVS, CDR2 FNYEAQ. This CDR3 has 17 amino acids. J gave up 2 bases and V 3 bases, and 11 bases lay outside the gene matches. CDR3 sequence reads: CASSFTSEDRENYGYTF. CDR3 DNA sequence: TGTGCCAGCAGCTTTACCTCCGAGGACAGGGAGAACTATGGCTACACCTTC.

The chain has TRBV13 and TRBJ1-4; D is uncertain. This CDR3 is 14 amino acids long. Germline assignment: CDR1 PRHDT and CDR2 FYEKMQ (reference sequence). The ends were cut back, 5 bases at V and 2 bases at J, with 9 bases in the middle. The CDR3 region has the DNA TGTGCCAGCAGCCCGGTTAGTACTAATGAAAAACTGTTTTTT. This translates into CASSPVSTNEKLFF. The entire variable domain, with the rest obtained from reference TRBV13 and TRBJ1-4, is as follows: AAGVIQSPRHLIKEKRETATLKCYPIPRHDTVYWYQQGPGQDPQFLISFYEKMQSDKGSIPDRFSAQQFSDYHSELNMSSLELGDSALYFCASSPVSTNEKLFFGSGTQLSVL.

The chain joins TRBV29-1 to TRBJ1-2; D unresolved. CDR1 is SQVTM and CDR2 is ANQGSEA in the germline V gene. The ends were cut back, 6 bases at V and 3 bases at J, with 8 bases in the middle. The CDR3 totals 11 residues. The chain's CDR3 is CSVGEDYGYTF. CDR3 sequence (DNA): TGCAGCGTCGGGGAGGACTATGGCTACACCTTC. The complete variable domain, with remaining parts taken from reference TRBV29-1 and TRBJ1-2, reads SAVISQKPSRDICQRGTSLTIQCQVDSQVTMMFWYRQQPGQSLTLIATANQGSEATYESGFVIDKFPISRPNLTFSTLTVSNMSPEDSSIYLCSVGEDYGYTFGSGTRLTVV.

This chain uses TRBV4-1 with TRBJ1-1; 8 nucleotides align to TRBD1. J lost 8 bases, V lost 5 bases, and 16 bases had no gene match. The germline V gene encodes CDR1 MGHRA and CDR2 YSYEKL. This CDR3 comprises 16 residues. The CDR3 bases are TGCGCCAGCAGCGAACTGTCGACAGGGGTGGGATCCGAAGCTTTCTTT. Its translation is CASSELSTGVGSEAFF.

This rearrangement joins TRBV5-6 to TRBJ2-1, with 8 bases matching TRBD2. Germline trimming cut 4 bases from V and 0 bases from J; bases unmatched to any gene: 3. The germline V gene has CDR1 SGHDT and CDR2 YYEEEE. This CDR3 spans 15 amino acids. CDR3 DNA sequence: TGTGCCAGCAGCGTGACTAGCGTCTCCTACAATGAGCAGTTCTTC. It encodes CASSVTSVSYNEQFF.

This clone was counted once. The V gene is TRBV18, the J gene TRBJ2-7; D gene unclear. CDR1 KGHSH and CDR2 LQKENI come from the germline V gene. CDR3 size: 12 residues. V shed 5 bases and J shed 2 bases, with 7 bases lying between them. CDR3 protein: CASSSRAYEQYF. The CDR3 bases are TGTGCCAGCTCATCTCGGGCCTACGAGCAGTACTTC.

The J gene is TRBJ1-1, the V gene TRBV12-3 or TRBV12-4, with 7 bases that match TRBD1. The CDR3 runs to 13 residues. Germline trimming cut 4 bases from V and 8 bases from J; bases unmatched to any gene: 7. Written as DNA, the CDR3 is TGTGCCAGCAGTTCGCGACAGGGCTCAGAAGCTTTCTTT. This translates into CASSSRQGSEAFF.

V gene TRBV18 combines with J gene TRBJ2-3; D is perhaps TRBD1 (5 bases). This CDR3 is built from 15 residues. Deletions cut 6 bases from V and 2 bases from J, with 15 bases between. CDR1 and CDR2 from the germline V gene are KGHSH and LQKENI. The CDR3 loop is CASSPETVFTDTQYF. In DNA, the CDR3 is TGTGCCAGCTCGCCGGAGACAGTGTTCACAGATACGCAGTATTTT. Supplemented by reference TRBV18 and TRBJ2-3, the full variable domain reads NAGVMQNPRHLVRRRGQEARLRCSPMKGHSHVYWYRQLPEEGLKFMVYLQKENIIDESGMPKERFSAEFPKEGPSILRIQQVVRGDSAAYFCASSPETVFTDTQYFGPGTRLTVL.

V and J are TRBV30 and TRBJ2-3; 10 bases map to TRBD2. Trimming cost V 0 bases and J 2 bases; bases outside gene matches: 5. CDR3 length: 16 residues. The germline V gene has CDR1 GTSNPN and CDR2 SVGIG (reference sequence). CDR3 DNA sequence: TGTGCCTGGAGTGTGTCAGCGGGGGGGTACACAGATACGCAGTATTTT. This codes for CAWSVSAGGYTDTQYF.

V is TRBV29-1 and J is TRBJ2-7; 7 bases are shared with TRBD1. This CDR3 spans 13 amino acids. The V segment lost 5 bases and the J segment 2 bases; nucleotides outside the gene matches: 6. CDR1 and CDR2 (germline): SQVTM, ANQGSEA. The CDR3 bases are TGCAGCGTTTGGGACAGACAAGCCTACGAGCAGTACTTC. As protein: CSVWDRQAYEQYF.

The rearrangement links TRBV9 to TRBJ2-7, with TRBD1 as a possible D gene (5 bases). Germline CDR1 is SGDLS and CDR2 is YYNGEE. The germline V and J ends were trimmed by 0 bases and 0 bases, with 16 bases remaining between them. The CDR3 runs 17 residues. The DNA of the CDR3 is TGTGCCAGCAGCGTAGAGGCAGGGATTCCCAGCTCCTACGAGCAGTACTTC. This gives the protein CASSVEAGIPSSYEQYF.

The gene calls are TRBV27 and TRBJ2-1; 12 nucleotides align to TRBD1. CDR1 and CDR2 (germline): MNHEY, SMNVEV (reference sequence). This CDR3 has 15 amino acids. J gave up 9 bases and V 9 bases, and 12 bases lay outside the gene matches. CDR3 sequence (DNA): TGTGCCAGTTTAACTCCGGGACAGGGGGCAGGTGAGCAGTTCTTC. Its translation: CASLTPGQGAGEQFF.